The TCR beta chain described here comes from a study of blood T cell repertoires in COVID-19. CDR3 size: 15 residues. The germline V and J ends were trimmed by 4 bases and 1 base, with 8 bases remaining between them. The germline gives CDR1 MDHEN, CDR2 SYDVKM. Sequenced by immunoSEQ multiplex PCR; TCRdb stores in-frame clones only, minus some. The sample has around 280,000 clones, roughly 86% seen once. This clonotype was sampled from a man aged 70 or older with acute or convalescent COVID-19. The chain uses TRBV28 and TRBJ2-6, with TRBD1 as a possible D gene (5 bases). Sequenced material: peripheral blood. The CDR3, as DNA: TGTGCCAGCAGTTGGAAGGGGTCTGGGGCCAACGTCCTGACTTTC. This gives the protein CASSWKGSGANVLTF.